Shown below are 27 T cell receptor beta chains from a single sample sequenced in a study of post-analysis software for immune sequencing data. General study findings and limits: Elevated frequency relative to controls characterized several TRBV segments in patients, TRBV5-6, TRBV5-1 and TRBV20-1 among them.

Unique molecular identifiers were built into the TCR beta cDNA libraries. TCRdb reprocessed the PCR reads via MiXCR and lists one record per CDR3 protein. Of some 890,000 distinct CDR3 sequences listed, roughly 50% are singletons. Their antigen targets remain unknown. The sample taken for sequencing was blood. Source of these receptors: a girl between 5 and 17 years old with multiple sclerosis.

The chain has TRBV5-1 and TRBJ1-4; 9 bases line up with TRBD1. The CDR3 covers 16 residues. With V trimmed by 1 base and J by 3 bases, 4 bases remained unmatched. The germline CDR1 and CDR2 sequences are SGHRS and YFSETQ. The CDR3, as DNA: TGCGCCAGCAGCTTGAGACAGGGGGGATCTAATGAAAAACTGTTTTTT. Translated: CASSLRQGGSNEKLFF.

This clonotype was detected only a few times. The genes are TRBV9 and TRBJ2-5; the D gene is possibly TRBD1 (6 bases). The J call is doubtful: the DNA matches TRBJ2-7 better. The CDR3 spans 15 residues. Germline-derived CDR1 and CDR2 are SGDLS and YYNGEE. The CDR3 here is CASSAVGTPSYEQYF. The CDR3 DNA sequence: TGTGCCAGCAGCGCCGTCGGGACACCCTCTTACGAGCAGTACTTC.

V gene TRBV6-5 combines with J gene TRBJ2-7; 9 bases are shared with TRBD2. With 2 bases clipped from V and 2 bases from J, the junction kept 10 bases outside the gene matches. The CDR3 consists of 17 residues. Per germline, CDR1 MNHEY and CDR2 SVGAGI. The CDR3 loop is CASSYTDVSGGPYEQYF. The CDR3 coding sequence is TGTGCCAGCAGTTACACCGACGTTAGCGGGGGTCCCTACGAGCAGTACTTC.

This clonotype was detected only once. This chain joins TRBV7-2 and TRBJ2-3; either TRBD1 or TRBD2 may supply D (5 bases each). Germline lookup yields CDR1 SGHTA and CDR2 FQGNSA. This CDR3 has 14 amino acids. The V end lost 2 bases, the J end lost 6 bases, and 12 bases lay between the germline ends. CDR3: CASSLWGIEDTQYF. The CDR3 coding sequence is TGTGCCAGCAGCTTATGGGGGATTGAGGATACGCAGTATTTT.

About this clonotype: One end of the junction is discordant with germline, which a read error may explain. The chain uses TRBV29-1 and TRBJ1-2; TRBD1 aligns across 9 bases. Germline V gene data show CDR1 as SQVTM and CDR2 as ANQGSEA. The CDR3 is 14 amino acids. CDR3 amino acids: CSVEGTGAGYAYTF. DNA of the CDR3: TGCAGCGTTGAAGGGACAGGGGCTGGATATGCCTACACCTTC.

In this sample, this clonotype turned up a few times. This chain links TRBV5-5 with TRBJ1-2, with no clear D. V lost 3 bases and J 7 bases, leaving 16 bases between the germline ends. Germline-derived CDR1 and CDR2 are SGHKS and YYEKEE (reference sequence). CDR3 length equals 14 residues. CDR3 sequence: CASSWEALYGGYTF. In nucleotides, the CDR3 is TGTGCCAGCAGCTGGGAGGCTCTCTATGGTGGCTACACCTTC.

This rearrangement joins TRBV4-1 to TRBJ2-7; the match to TRBD2 covers 7 bases. The CDR3 has 16 residues. V trimming: 0 bases; J trimming: 3 bases; junction bases outside the gene matches: 8. CDR1 MGHRA and CDR2 YSYEKL come from the germline V gene. CDR3 amino acids: CASSQDSGLQYYEQYF. The CDR3 DNA follows: TGCGCCAGCAGCCAAGATTCGGGACTACAATACTACGAGCAGTACTTC.

This clonotype was counted only a few times. The V gene is TRBV6-6, the J gene TRBJ2-3; 7 positions match TRBD1. Germline assignment: CDR1 MNHNY and CDR2 SVGAGI (reference sequence). The trim removed 5 bases at V and 4 bases at J, leaving 12 bases unmatched. The CDR3 contains 16 residues. CDR3 sequence reads: CASSHRGRGFSDTQYF. In DNA form, the CDR3 reads TGTGCCAGCAGTCACCGGGGCAGGGGGTTTTCAGATACGCAGTATTTT.

The rearrangement joins TRBV2 to TRBJ1-2, with TRBD1 matching over 7 bases. The CDR3 is 15 residues long. After removal of 5 bases from V and 8 bases from J, the junction contained 14 bases not matched to a gene. CDR1 is SNHLY, CDR2 FYNNEI, per germline. CDR3: CASSNSIQGHGGYTF. CDR3 DNA: TGTGCCAGCAGTAACTCCATACAGGGGCATGGGGGCTACACCTTC.

The V call is TRBV6-5, the J call TRBJ2-7; D ambiguous. Germline CDR1 MNHEY, CDR2 SVGAGI. This CDR3 has 14 residues. V lost 2 bases and J 2 bases, leaving 10 bases between the germline ends. The CDR3 reads CASSYTRGAYEQYF. The CDR3 DNA is TGTGCCAGCAGTTACACCCGAGGAGCCTACGAGCAGTACTTC.

The CDR3 nucleotides read TGCAGTGCTAGATCAGGACTAGTACGGGAGACCCAGTACTTC. Amino acids: CSARSGLVRETQYF. V gene TRBV20-1 combines with J gene TRBJ2-5, with 7 bases that match TRBD2. Germline CDR1 DFQATT, CDR2 SNEGSKA (reference sequence). The trim removed 2 bases at V and 5 bases at J, leaving 8 bases unmatched. This CDR3 spans 14 amino acids.

The chain employs TRBV6-6 and TRBJ2-7; D is ambiguous. Germline CDR1 reads MNHNY; CDR2 reads SVGAGI (reference sequence). The CDR3 spans 17 residues. With 0 bases removed from V and 3 bases from J, the gap between germline ends came to 18 bases. The CDR3 loop is CASSYSRSTQLVYEQYF. The CDR3 DNA is TGTGCCAGCAGTTACTCGAGGTCTACACAGCTTGTCTACGAGCAGTACTTC.

This clonotype was seen more than once but under ten times. The chain joins TRBV20-1 to TRBJ2-5, with 10 nucleotides matching TRBD2. J was trimmed by 11 bases and V by 3 bases; bases with no gene match: 9. Germline V CDR1 and CDR2: DFQATT, SNEGSKA (reference sequence). The CDR3 totals 13 residues. The CDR3 is CSASRAGGHGQYF. CDR3 coding DNA: TGCAGTGCTAGTAGAGCGGGAGGGCACGGACAGTACTTC.

In its sample, this clonotype was seen once. This chain links TRBV5-1 with TRBJ2-1, with D perhaps matching TRBD1 (6 bases). This CDR3 has 16 amino acids. CDR1 is SGHRS, CDR2 YFSETQ, per germline. The V end lost 4 bases, the J end lost 6 bases, and 20 bases lay between the germline ends. The CDR3 protein is CASSRMLQGSGNEQFF. CDR3 DNA sequence: TGCGCCAGCAGCCGTATGCTTCAGGGGAGTGGCAATGAGCAGTTCTTC.

This chain uses TRBV25-1 with TRBJ2-7; 8 bases match TRBD2. From germline, CDR1 is MGHDK and CDR2 SYGVNS. With V trimmed by 2 bases and J by 5 bases, 8 bases remained unmatched. The CDR3 runs to 15 residues. The CDR3 nucleotides are TGTGCCAGCAGTGAACCCGGGACTAGTCTACACGAGCAGTACTTC. It translates to CASSEPGTSLHEQYF.

The genes are TRBV7-3 and TRBJ2-1, with no clear D. Per the germline V gene, CDR1 is SGHTA and CDR2 is FQGTGA. The CDR3 covers 15 residues. Trimming shortened V by 4 bases and J by 0 bases, and 10 bases separated the two germline ends. Here the CDR3 DNA reads TGTGCCAGCAGCTCCCGACATAGCTCCTACAATGAGCAGTTCTTC. Translating gives CASSSRHSSYNEQFF.

The genes are TRBV6-5 and TRBJ2-5, with D possibly matching TRBD1 (8 bases). Germline CDR1 reads MNHEY; CDR2 reads SVGAGI. The CDR3 runs 17 residues. V dropped 6 bases and J dropped 11 bases, with 31 bases sitting between them. The CDR3 loop is CASSPPLGQGGGSKQYF. In DNA, the CDR3 is TGTGCCAGCAGCCCCCCCTTAGGACAGGGAGGGGGCTCCAAGCAGTACTTC.

Note on this clonotype: One junction end disagrees with the germline gene, perhaps due to a read error. The CDR3 region is CANSPQTRETEAFF. In nucleotides, the CDR3 is TGTGCCAACTCACCACAAACAAGGGAAACTGAAGCTTTCTTT. The chain recombines TRBV18 with TRBJ1-1; no firm D call. The germline V gene encodes CDR1 KGHSH and CDR2 LQKENI. This CDR3 is 14 amino acids long.

The genes are TRBV29-1 and TRBJ2-1; 11 bases are a match to TRBD1. This CDR3 is built from 19 residues. Germline values: CDR1 SQVTM, CDR2 ANQGSEA. Unmatched junction bases numbered 21, after V lost 4 bases and J lost 7 bases. The CDR3 here is CSVVKAPLAGTGGYNEQFF. The CDR3, as DNA: TGCAGCGTTGTGAAGGCCCCGCTAGCCGGGACAGGGGGGTATAATGAGCAGTTCTTC.

This chain joins TRBV20-1 and TRBJ2-1; 14 bases fit TRBD2. The J call is uncertain, as TRBJ2-7 better fits the DNA end. The CDR3 has 15 residues. From germline, CDR1 is DFQATT and CDR2 SNEGSKA (reference sequence). CDR3 bases: TGCAGTGCTAGAGGGGGACTAGCGGGAGTTTACGAGCAGTACTTC. It is translated as CSARGGLAGVYEQYF.

About this clonotype: The junction departs from germline at one end; a sequencing error may be responsible. The rearrangement links TRBV7-9 to TRBJ2-4; 8 bases line up with TRBD1. The CDR3 contains 17 residues. Germline CDR1 reads SEHNR; CDR2 reads FQNEAQ (reference sequence). The CDR3 sequence is CANSLGGPGTGKNIQYF. In DNA, the CDR3 is TGTGCCAACAGCTTAGGGGGCCCCGGGACAGGAAAAAACATTCAGTACTTC.

The rearrangement links TRBV9 to TRBJ2-7; D gene uncertain. This CDR3 spans 14 amino acids. Germline CDR1 is SGDLS and CDR2 is YYNGEE. Trimming shortened V by 2 bases and J by 3 bases, and 12 bases separated the two germline ends. CDR3 sequence: CASSVGRTYYEQYF. The CDR3 DNA follows: TGTGCCAGCAGCGTGGGCAGGACCTACTACGAGCAGTACTTC.

This clonotype was seen a few times. This chain connects TRBV6-4 to TRBJ1-2; D remains ambiguous. This CDR3 region has 15 residues. The germline gives CDR1 MRHNA, CDR2 SNTAGT. Trimming shortened V by 0 bases and J by 7 bases, and 15 bases separated the two germline ends. This CDR3 reads CASSDSESGMGGYTF. The CDR3 DNA sequence: TGTGCCAGCAGTGACTCGGAGTCTGGCATGGGTGGCTACACCTTC.

This rearrangement joins TRBV20-1 to TRBJ2-1; D unresolved. Germline CDR1 is DFQATT and CDR2 is SNEGSKA (reference sequence). Trimming took 3 bases from V and 0 from J, leaving 9 bases between them. The CDR3 has 14 amino acids. CDR3 DNA sequence: TGCAGTGCTAGGGGTTCGAGCTCCTACAATGAGCAGTTCTTC. Translated, it gives CSARGSSSYNEQFF.

This chain links TRBV7-3 with TRBJ2-5; D remains unclear. The germline gives CDR1 SGHTA, CDR2 FQGTGA. The CDR3 loop spans 13 amino acids. V was clipped by 5 bases and J by 5 bases, with 12 bases between them. The CDR3 spells CASSLLIGETQYF. The CDR3 nucleotides are TGTGCCAGCAGCCTCTTAATTGGGGAGACCCAGTACTTC.

The chain employs TRBV11-2 and TRBJ1-5; 9 nucleotides line up with TRBD1. The V gene end was trimmed by 5 bases and the J gene end by 7 bases; junction bases not matched to a gene: 6. The germline CDR1 and CDR2 sequences are SGHAT and FQNNGV. This CDR3 contains 14 residues. CDR3 loop: CASSPGTGWQPQHF. CDR3 DNA: TGTGCCAGCAGCCCGGGGACAGGGTGGCAGCCCCAGCATTTT.

This clonotype has just one count. The chain recombines TRBV5-1 with TRBJ2-1; TRBD2 aligns across 9 bases. Germline V lookup: CDR1 SGHRS, CDR2 YFSETQ. The V and J ends lost 1 base and 8 bases, in that order; junction bases with no gene match: 7. The CDR3 is 15 residues long. The CDR3 DNA reads as TGCGCCAGCAGCTTGATGGCGGGAGGGGTCGATGAGCAGTTCTTC. The encoded protein is CASSLMAGGVDEQFF.